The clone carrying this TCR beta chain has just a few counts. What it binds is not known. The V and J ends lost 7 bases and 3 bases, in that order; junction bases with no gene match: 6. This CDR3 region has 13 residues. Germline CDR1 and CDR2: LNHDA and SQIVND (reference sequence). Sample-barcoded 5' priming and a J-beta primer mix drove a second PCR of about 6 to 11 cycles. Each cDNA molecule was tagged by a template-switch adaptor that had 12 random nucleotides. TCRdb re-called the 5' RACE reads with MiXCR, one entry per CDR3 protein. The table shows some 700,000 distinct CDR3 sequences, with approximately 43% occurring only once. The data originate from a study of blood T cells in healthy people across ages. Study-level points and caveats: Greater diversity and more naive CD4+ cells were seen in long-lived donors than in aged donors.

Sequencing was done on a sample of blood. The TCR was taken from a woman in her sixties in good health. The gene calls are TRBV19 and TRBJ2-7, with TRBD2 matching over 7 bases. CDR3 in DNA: TGTGCCAGTACCGGCGGGAGATTCTACGAGCAGTACTTC. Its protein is CASTGGRFYEQYF.